The text below deals with one TCR beta chain. This CDR3 has 16 residues. Trimming took off 3 bases at V and 8 bases at J, with 20 bases between the two ends. CDR1 and CDR2 from the germline V gene are SGHRS and YFSETQ. Specified time point: baseline, week 1 (first vaccination visit). Specified treatment: pre-vaccination baseline after standard-of-care therapy. These data belong to a study of a mutant IDH1 vaccine in newly diagnosed glioma. On the study more broadly: Radiotherapy, temozolomide, or both had been given previously, and both were given to most.

Method: immunoSEQ multiplex PCR; TCRdb's copy keeps in-frame clones and lacks some. The sample lists tens of thousands of clones, 80% to 90% occurring once. The J gene is TRBJ1-4, the V gene TRBV5-1; tentative D call: TRBD1 (5 bases). This receptor was identified in a woman aged 45-65 years with glioma. This specimen consisted of PBMCs, obtained from a glioma patient treated with radiotherapy, temozolomide or both. The CDR3 DNA reads as TGCGCCAGCAGCTACTCCCCCGGGACGGGTAGGGAAAAACTGTTTTTT. The encoded protein is CASSYSPGTGREKLFF.